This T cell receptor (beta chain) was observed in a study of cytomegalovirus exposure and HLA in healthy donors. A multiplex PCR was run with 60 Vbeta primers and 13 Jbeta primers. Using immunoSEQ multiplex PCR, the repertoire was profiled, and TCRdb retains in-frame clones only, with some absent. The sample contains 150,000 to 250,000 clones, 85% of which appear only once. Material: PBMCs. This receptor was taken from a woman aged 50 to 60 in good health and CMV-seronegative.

CDR3 nucleotides: TGCAGCGTTGAAAGCCCTGAGGGTTATGGGCAGTACTTC. The encoded protein is CSVESPEGYGQYF. The chain employs TRBV29-1 and TRBJ2-7; TRBD2 might be the D (5 bases). Trimming pared 2 bases from V and 9 bases from J, leaving 17 bases between. Germline-derived CDR1 and CDR2 are SQVTM and ANQGSEA. There are 13 residues in the CDR3.